These T cell receptor beta chains were read from a single sample in a study of OX40 agonist ivuxolimab in advanced cancers. Generated by immunoSEQ multiplex PCR, the TCRdb table keeps only in-frame clones and is missing some. The table includes around 19,000 clones, 70% to 75% detected once. Here the sequenced sample was CD4+ or CD8+ T cells sorted from blood, taken in a trial of the OX40 agonist ivuxolimab. Receptors were obtained from an adult with an advanced solid tumor such as melanoma, head and neck, liver or kidney cancer. Each CDR3 is given with its conserved first and last residue. Each record gives: D gene, clone size, J gene, V gene, CDR3 DNA, CDR3 protein. D genes are given only for firm matches. Some rows have no size entry. The others give once, few or many, or a class for an expanded clone.

NA,NA,TRBJ2-1,TRBV14,TGTGCCAGCAGCCAAAGGGTACGGTCCTACAATGAGCAGTTCTTC,CASSQRVRSYNEQFF
NA,once,TRBJ2-1,TRBV5-1,TGCGCCAGCAGCTTGGAACAGGGCACCTACAATGAGCAGTTCTTC,CASSLEQGTYNEQFF
NA,NA,TRBJ2-1,TRBV4-1,TGCGCCAGCAGCCAAGGAACGAACTACGGCGAGCAGTTCTTC,CASSQGTNYGEQFF
NA,NA,TRBJ2-7,TRBV5-6,TGTGCCAGCAGCTTGGCGGCAGGCGCCTACGAGCAGTACTTC,CASSLAAGAYEQYF
TRBD2,NA,TRBJ2-2,TRBV5-6,TGTGCCAGCACCCCTTGGGAGGGAACGATCGCCGGGGAGCTGTTTTTT,CASTPWEGTIAGELFF
NA,NA,TRBJ2-3,TRBV28,TGTGCCAGCAGGACCGACTGGGCGCCCGTCCCCTCAGATACGCAGTATTTT,CASRTDWAPVPSDTQYF
TRBD1,NA,TRBJ1-1,TRBV4-1,TGCGCCAGCAGCCAAGACACAGGGGGGAACACTGAAGCTTTCTTT,CASSQDTGGNTEAFF
NA,NA,TRBJ2-3,TRBV7-6,TGTGCCAGCAGCCCGCAACAAGAGAACCACCCTAGCACAGATACGCAGTATTTT,CASSPQQENHPSTDTQYF
NA,once,TRBJ1-1,TRBV6-5,TGTGCCAGCAGTTATTATGGAACTGAAGCTTTCTTT,CASSYYGTEAFF
NA,NA,TRBJ1-6,TRBV28,TGTGCCAGCAGTTCGGAGCACTATGATTCACCCCTCCACTTT,CASSSEHYDSPLHF
NA,NA,TRBJ2-1,TRBV4-1,TGCGCCAGCAGCCAAGATGGGTCCGGCGGGTGGGGCAGCAATGAGCAGTTCTTC,CASSQDGSGGWGSNEQFF
TRBD1,NA,TRBJ1-3,TRBV30,TGTGCCTGGAAACAGGGGCCGCGAAACACCATATATTTT,CAWKQGPRNTIYF
TRBD2,few,TRBJ2-1,TRBV6-5,TGTGCCAGCAGGGCGACTAGCGGGATTCGGCATGAGCAGTTCTTC,CASRATSGIRHEQFF
TRBD2,NA,TRBJ2-3,TRBV11-2,TGTGCCAGCAGCTTAACGCCACTAGCGGGGCCCACAGATACGCAGTATTTT,CASSLTPLAGPTDTQYF
NA,NA,TRBJ1-1,TRBV27,TGTGCCAGCAGTTTCTATCCAGGGGTGGGAACTGAAGCTTTCTTT,CASSFYPGVGTEAFF
TRBD1,NA,TRBJ2-3,TRBV4-1,TGCGCCAGCAGCCAGCAAGGGGGGACAGGCGCTAGCACAGATACGCAGTATTTT,CASSQQGGTGASTDTQYF
TRBD2,NA,TRBJ2-7,TRBV27,TGTGCCAGCAGTCCCGAACTAGCGCGAAGCTCCTACGAGCAGTACTTC,CASSPELARSSYEQYF
NA,NA,TRBJ1-1,TRBV18,TGTGCCAGCTCACCCGGGTCCTCCACTGAAGCTTTCTTT,CASSPGSSTEAFF
NA,NA,TRBJ2-3,TRBV27,TGTGCCAGCAGGGGGACTAGCACAGATACGCAGTATTTT,CASRGTSTDTQYF
NA,NA,TRBJ2-3,TRBV27,TGTGCCAGCAGTTTTTCCGGGAGAGGCACAGATACGCAGTATTTT,CASSFSGRGTDTQYF
NA,NA,TRBJ1-4,TRBV6-5,TGTGCCAGCAGTTACTCGATGGGGGCGCCGAAGGAAAAACTGTTTTTT,CASSYSMGAPKEKLFF
NA,NA,TRBJ2-7,TRBV28,TGTGCCACCGAGTTTGGGGGGAAGGCCTACGAGCAGTACTTC,CATEFGGKAYEQYF
NA,NA,TRBJ2-1,TRBV6-5,TGTGCCAGCAGTTCGGACGACTACAATGAGCAGTTCTTC,CASSSDDYNEQFF
NA,NA,TRBJ2-1,TRBV19,TGTGCCAGTAGTATGGACCACAATGAGCAGTTCTTC,CASSMDHNEQFF
NA,NA,TRBJ2-7,TRBV9,TGTGCCAGCAGCCCATCACCAGGACAAGTTTCCTCCTACGAGCAGTACTTC,CASSPSPGQVSSYEQYF
TRBD1,NA,TRBJ2-7,TRBV14,TGTGCCAGCAGTACCTTGGGGACAGGGGTTGTCGAGCAGTACTTC,CASSTLGTGVVEQYF
TRBD2,NA,TRBJ2-5,TRBV6-5,TGTGCCAGCAGTTACGTAGCGGGGGAAGAGACCCAGTACTTC,CASSYVAGEETQYF
TRBD2,NA,TRBJ2-1,TRBV6-6,TGTGCCAGCAGTCAGGCAGCGGGGGGGTACAATGAGCAGTTCTTC,CASSQAAGGYNEQFF
TRBD2,NA,TRBJ2-1,TRBV2,TGTGCCAGCAGTGAACCAGCGGGGGGTCCAGAGCAGTTCTTC,CASSEPAGGPEQFF
NA,NA,TRBJ1-5,TRBV6-5,TGTGCCAGCAGTTCATATAGCAATCAGCCCCAGCATTTT,CASSSYSNQPQHF
NA,NA,TRBJ2-7,TRBV4-1,TGCGCCAGCAGCCAAGTACCGGAGCAAGCGGACGAGCAGTACTTC,CASSQVPEQADEQYF
TRBD2,NA,TRBJ2-1,TRBV6-4,TGTGCCAGCAGTGCGGGGGGGCGATACAATGAGCAGTTCTTC,CASSAGGRYNEQFF
TRBD1,NA,TRBJ2-3,TRBV19,TGTGCCACTTCCAGTGGGGACAGGAGCACAGATACGCAGTATTTT,CATSSGDRSTDTQYF
NA,NA,TRBJ1-2,TRBV19,TGTGCCAGTATCGATGAGGGTGGCAGCGATGGCTACACCTTC,CASIDEGGSDGYTF
TRBD2,once,TRBJ2-5,TRBV4-1,TGCGCCAGCAGCCAAGATCGGGGGGTTTCGGAGACCCAGTACTTC,CASSQDRGVSETQYF
TRBD2,once,TRBJ2-7,TRBV28,TGTGCCAGCAGTTTATCGGGGCCTAGCGGGAGGTCGGGGTACGAGCAGTACTTC,CASSLSGPSGRSGYEQYF
NA,few,TRBJ1-4,TRBV19,TGTGCCAGTAGTATATCGACGGTTATTAATGAAAAACTGTTTTTT,CASSISTVINEKLFF
TRBD1,NA,TRBJ2-1,TRBV27,TGTGCCAGCAGTTTATCAGGGGGCGCATACAATGAGCAGTTCTTC,CASSLSGGAYNEQFF
TRBD1,NA,TRBJ1-1,TRBV11-2,TGTGCCAGCAGCTTAGAGGACAGGGGGGTTCGGGCTTTCTTT,CASSLEDRGVRAFF
NA,NA,TRBJ1-5,TRBV6-1,TGTGCCAGCAGTGATTGGGGAGGGGGACGCAATCAGCCCCAGCATTTT,CASSDWGGGRNQPQHF
NA,NA,TRBJ2-7,TRBV27,TGTGCCAGCGGTCCCCAAGCCTACGAGCAGTACTTC,CASGPQAYEQYF
NA,once,TRBJ2-7,TRBV7-9,TGTGCCAGCAGCATGGGGTACTCCTACGAGCAGTACTTC,CASSMGYSYEQYF
NA,NA,TRBJ2-7,TRBV5-8,TGTGCCAGCAGCTTTGGTGGGAGAGACGAGCAGTACTTC,CASSFGGRDEQYF
NA,NA,TRBJ2-7,TRBV27,TGTGCCAGCAGCCTAGGACAGTCCTACGAGCAGTACTTC,CASSLGQSYEQYF
NA,NA,TRBJ2-7,TRBV7-6,TGTGCCAGCAGCCCTACATCCGGGGGAGCATACGAGCAGTACTTC,CASSPTSGGAYEQYF
NA,NA,TRBJ1-6,TRBV19,TGTGCCAGTAGTATACTACAGGGATTCGGGTCACCCCTCCACTTT,CASSILQGFGSPLHF
NA,NA,TRBJ1-1,TRBV5-5,TGTGCCAGCAGCTTGGGGGGGAACACTGAAGCTTTCTTT,CASSLGGNTEAFF
NA,once,TRBJ2-3,TRBV6-5,TGTGCCAGCAGTTACAATCTGGGGGGTGCAGATACGCAGTATTTT,CASSYNLGGADTQYF
TRBD1,medium-sized,TRBJ1-1,TRBV12-5,TGTGCTAGTGACCCTGGACAGGGGAGGAACACTGAAGCTTTCTTT,CASDPGQGRNTEAFF
NA,many,TRBJ1-2,TRBV25-1,TGTGCCAGCAGTGAAGGGGGCGATGGCTACACCTTC,CASSEGGDGYTF
NA,NA,TRBJ2-7,TRBV27,TGTGCCAGCATAGGACTCGGGGAGCAGTACTTC,CASIGLGEQYF
TRBD2,NA,TRBJ2-1,TRBV28,TGTGCCAGCAGTGTTACTAGCGGGAATGAGCAGTTCTTC,CASSVTSGNEQFF
NA,NA,TRBJ2-5,TRBV27,TGTGCCAGCAGTCCCTCACAGCCTTTGTACCAAGAGACCCAGTACTTC,CASSPSQPLYQETQYF
TRBD1,NA,TRBJ1-1,TRBV11-2,TGTGCCAGCAGCTTAGTAGACAGGGCGTCTCCGAAGAGTGACGCTTTCTTT,CASSLVDRASPKSDAFF
TRBD1,medium-sized,TRBJ2-7,TRBV7-9,TGTGCCAGCAGCGGGGGACAGGGCCCTACCTACGAGCAGTACTTC,CASSGGQGPTYEQYF
TRBD1,NA,TRBJ1-5,TRBV28,TGTGCCAGCAGTTTTGACAGGGATCCCCAGCATTTT,CASSFDRDPQHF
NA,NA,TRBJ1-4,TRBV27,TGTGCCAGCAGTTTATCTTGGGCAGGGGCCGGTGAAAAACTGTTTTTT,CASSLSWAGAGEKLFF